This paragraph reports one T cell receptor beta chain. Clones were sequenced by immunoSEQ multiplex PCR, and TCRdb holds only the in-frame ones, with some missing. The sample lists some 28,000 clones; roughly 87% were seen once. V trimming: 4 bases; J trimming: 5 bases; junction bases outside the gene matches: 6. The CDR3 consists of 14 residues. Germline lookup yields CDR1 MGHRA and CDR2 YSYEKL. This sample was included in a study of blood T cell repertoires in COVID-19. The genes are TRBV4-1 and TRBJ2-7; 9 bases agree with TRBD1. Source material: peripheral blood. The clonotype originates from a human donor in a cohort sampled during active COVID-19. In DNA, the CDR3 is TGCGCCAGCAGCCTAAACCGGGACAGGGACGAGCAGTACTTC. Protein: CASSLNRDRDEQYF.